Listed below are T cell receptor beta chains from one sample, sequenced in a study of blood T cell repertoires in COVID-19. TCRdb keeps only in-frame clones here, not all; method: immunoSEQ multiplex PCR. The sample yields about 170,000 clones, 70% to 90% seen once. The source material was peripheral blood. All receptors derive from a woman aged 80 or older with COVID-19, enrolled during active disease. The CDR3 runs from the conserved cysteine through the conserved F or W. Each record gives: J gene, clone size, V gene, CDR3 length, D gene, CDR3 DNA, CDR3 protein. D genes are given only for firm matches. Clone size, where shown, is once, few, many, or a class for clones that have expanded.

j_call: TRBJ1-2; clone_size: -; v_call: TRBV28; cdr3_length: 14; d_call: -; cdr3_nt: TGTGCCAGCAGCCCAGTGGGGGGGGAATTGGGCTACACCTTC; cdr3_aa: CASSPVGGELGYTF
j_call: TRBJ2-1; clone_size: -; v_call: TRBV18; cdr3_length: 15; d_call: -; cdr3_nt: TGTGCCAGCTCACCGGACGGGGTCTCCTACAATGAGCAGTTCTTC; cdr3_aa: CASSPDGVSYNEQFF
j_call: TRBJ2-3; clone_size: -; v_call: TRBV18; cdr3_length: 16; d_call: TRBD2; cdr3_nt: TGTGCCAGCTCACCACTGGGACTAGCGGGAGGAGATACGCAGTATTTT; cdr3_aa: CASSPLGLAGGDTQYF
j_call: TRBJ1-6; clone_size: -; v_call: TRBV7-2; cdr3_length: 14; d_call: -; cdr3_nt: TGTGCCACTAAGGAGACAGAAATTAATTCACCCCTCCACTTT; cdr3_aa: CATKETEINSPLHF
j_call: TRBJ2-7; clone_size: -; v_call: TRBV28; cdr3_length: 16; d_call: TRBD2; cdr3_nt: TGTGCCAGCAGTAAAACTAGCGGGAGGGCCCCCTACGAGCAGTACTTC; cdr3_aa: CASSKTSGRAPYEQYF
j_call: TRBJ1-2; clone_size: -; v_call: TRBV6-5; cdr3_length: 11; d_call: -; cdr3_nt: TGTGCCAGCAAGGACACCAGGGGCTACACCTTC; cdr3_aa: CASKDTRGYTF
j_call: TRBJ2-7; clone_size: -; v_call: TRBV6-2/TRBV6-3; cdr3_length: 13; d_call: -; cdr3_nt: TGTGCCAGCAACCCCGGGAGCTCCTACGAGCAGTACTTC; cdr3_aa: CASNPGSSYEQYF
j_call: TRBJ2-2; clone_size: -; v_call: TRBV9; cdr3_length: 17; d_call: TRBD2; cdr3_nt: TGTGCCAGCAGCGTAGCAGCGGGAGGGGTGGGCACCGGGGAGCTGTTTTTT; cdr3_aa: CASSVAAGGVGTGELFF
j_call: TRBJ1-6; clone_size: -; v_call: TRBV19; cdr3_length: 16; d_call: -; cdr3_nt: TGTGCCAGTAGTATCGGGGATCGAGGAGTCGGTTCACCCCTCCACTTT; cdr3_aa: CASSIGDRGVGSPLHF
j_call: TRBJ2-5; clone_size: -; v_call: TRBV7-2; cdr3_length: 13; d_call: -; cdr3_nt: TGTGCCAGCAGCTACGGACAGCGGGAGACCCAGTACTTC; cdr3_aa: CASSYGQRETQYF
j_call: TRBJ2-2; clone_size: -; v_call: TRBV13; cdr3_length: 17; d_call: -; cdr3_nt: TGTGCCAGCAGCTCATACCGAGGGACTGCCGGAGACGGGGAGCTGTTTTTT; cdr3_aa: CASSSYRGTAGDGELFF
j_call: TRBJ1-4; clone_size: -; v_call: TRBV28; cdr3_length: 14; d_call: -; cdr3_nt: TGTGCCAGCAGTTTACAGGGACTCCTTGAAAAACTGTTTTTT; cdr3_aa: CASSLQGLLEKLFF
j_call: TRBJ1-5; clone_size: -; v_call: TRBV5-1; cdr3_length: 16; d_call: -; cdr3_nt: TGCGCCAGCAGCTTGGGGCCTATAGGAGGCAATCAGCCCCAGCATTTT; cdr3_aa: CASSLGPIGGNQPQHF
j_call: TRBJ1-4; clone_size: -; v_call: TRBV7-8; cdr3_length: 15; d_call: TRBD1; cdr3_nt: TGTGCCAGCAGACCAAGGGGGCGCTTGGATGAAAAACTGTTTTTT; cdr3_aa: CASRPRGRLDEKLFF
j_call: TRBJ2-7; clone_size: once; v_call: TRBV28; cdr3_length: 16; d_call: TRBD1; cdr3_nt: TGTGCCAGCAGCCTATTAGGGACAGGAGGCACCTACGAGCAGTACTTC; cdr3_aa: CASSLLGTGGTYEQYF
j_call: TRBJ2-7; clone_size: -; v_call: TRBV28; cdr3_length: 17; d_call: TRBD2; cdr3_nt: TGTGCCAGCAGTTCGGGCCCTGGGCGGGGGAGCTCCTACGAGCAGTACTTC; cdr3_aa: CASSSGPGRGSSYEQYF
j_call: TRBJ2-2; clone_size: once; v_call: TRBV5-5; cdr3_length: 19; d_call: -; cdr3_nt: TGTGCCAGCAGCTTTAGTTTTGGCAGAGGATTAATTAACACCGGGGAGCTGTTTTTT; cdr3_aa: CASSFSFGRGLINTGELFF
j_call: TRBJ2-2; clone_size: -; v_call: TRBV7-2; cdr3_length: 15; d_call: TRBD2; cdr3_nt: TGTGCCAGCAGCTTATCTAGCGGCCACACCGGGGAGCTGTTTTTT; cdr3_aa: CASSLSSGHTGELFF
j_call: TRBJ1-2; clone_size: once; v_call: TRBV11-2; cdr3_length: 13; d_call: TRBD1; cdr3_nt: TGTGCCAGCAGCTTAACAGGGGACTATGGCTACACCTTC; cdr3_aa: CASSLTGDYGYTF
j_call: TRBJ1-1; clone_size: -; v_call: TRBV10-3; cdr3_length: 13; d_call: TRBD1; cdr3_nt: TGTGCCACCAAAAGGGACAGGGGCACTGAAGCTTTCTTT; cdr3_aa: CATKRDRGTEAFF
j_call: TRBJ1-6; clone_size: -; v_call: TRBV9; cdr3_length: 15; d_call: -; cdr3_nt: TGTGCCAGCAGCGCACAGGCCCAAGGGGATTCACCCCTCCACTTT; cdr3_aa: CASSAQAQGDSPLHF
j_call: TRBJ2-5; clone_size: -; v_call: TRBV7-8; cdr3_length: 13; d_call: -; cdr3_nt: TGTGCCAGCAGCACCACAGGGAGACAGACCCAGTACTTC; cdr3_aa: CASSTTGRQTQYF
j_call: TRBJ1-1; clone_size: -; v_call: TRBV2; cdr3_length: 12; d_call: -; cdr3_nt: TGTGCCAGCAGGGGGCCGAACACTGAAGCTTTCTTT; cdr3_aa: CASRGPNTEAFF
j_call: TRBJ1-6; clone_size: -; v_call: TRBV3-1/TRBV3-2; cdr3_length: 15; d_call: -; cdr3_nt: TGTGCCAGCAGCCAAGGTGGGAGGGAGAATTCACCCCTCCACTTT; cdr3_aa: CASSQGGRENSPLHF
j_call: TRBJ1-2; clone_size: -; v_call: TRBV28; cdr3_length: 14; d_call: TRBD1; cdr3_nt: TGTGCCAGCAGTTTATTCGGGACAGGGTATGGCTACACCTTC; cdr3_aa: CASSLFGTGYGYTF
j_call: TRBJ1-2; clone_size: once; v_call: TRBV19; cdr3_length: 13; d_call: -; cdr3_nt: TGTGCCAGTAAACGGCACAGGGACGTACGCTACACCTTC; cdr3_aa: CASKRHRDVRYTF
j_call: TRBJ2-7; clone_size: -; v_call: TRBV5-5; cdr3_length: 15; d_call: TRBD2; cdr3_nt: TGTGCCAGCAGGCCCGGGACTAGTAGTGGGTACGAGCAGTACTTC; cdr3_aa: CASRPGTSSGYEQYF
j_call: TRBJ1-5; clone_size: once; v_call: TRBV5-4; cdr3_length: 14; d_call: -; cdr3_nt: TGTGCCAGCAGCTTCGAGGGAAGCAATCAGCCCCAGCATTTT; cdr3_aa: CASSFEGSNQPQHF
j_call: TRBJ2-3; clone_size: -; v_call: TRBV3-1/TRBV3-2; cdr3_length: 16; d_call: -; cdr3_nt: TGTGCCAGCAGGCAAAACGTTTGGCCCAGCACAGATACGCAGTATTTT; cdr3_aa: CASRQNVWPSTDTQYF
j_call: TRBJ1-1; clone_size: -; v_call: TRBV19; cdr3_length: 14; d_call: -; cdr3_nt: TGTGCCAGTAGTCTAGGGGGGGGGAACACTGAAGCTTTCTTT; cdr3_aa: CASSLGGGNTEAFF
j_call: TRBJ2-2; clone_size: -; v_call: TRBV28; cdr3_length: 16; d_call: -; cdr3_nt: TGTGCCAGCAGACCGTGGCGGGGCACGAACACCGGGGAGCTGTTTTTT; cdr3_aa: CASRPWRGTNTGELFF